The TCR beta chain under discussion was sequenced for a study of siplizumab effects on memory and regulatory T cells. General study findings and limits: Only a minor fraction of alloreactive clones mapped to unstimulated subsets. Alloreactive sequences from unstimulated CD4+ memory cells fell significantly with siplizumab.

Germline loops: CDR1 SGHRS, CDR2 YFSETQ. The CDR3 is 12 residues long. The data were produced by immunoSEQ multiplex PCR, yet TCRdb's version contains in-frame clones alone and is incomplete. The top ten hold about 6.7% of the sample, which has approximately 94,000 clones, 93% seen once. Remarks on this clone: Antigen unknown.

Sequencing used CD8+ T cells sorted from blood. This chain uses TRBV5-1 with TRBJ2-5; possibly TRBD2 for D (5 bases). The J call is in doubt because the DNA end fits TRBJ2-7 better. This sequence originates from a human donor in good health. The CDR3 DNA is TGCGCCAGCAGCTTGGTCGGGGTCGAGCAGTACTTC. It encodes CASSLVGVEQYF.